This is a list of T cell receptor beta chains from one sample in a study of T cell repertoires in cytomegalovirus infection. TCRdb re-analysed the reads in MiXCR, keeping a single row per CDR3 protein. The sample holds more than 150,000 distinct CDR3 sequences, roughly 27% seen once. The source material was PBMCs. The receptors were gathered from a human donor in good health (CMV status not recorded). Some clones in this sample may be carry-over from other donors' samples. Each CDR3 is given with its conserved first and last residue. Each record gives: clone size, J gene, D gene, V gene, CDR3 DNA, CDR3 protein. The D gene is left open where the match is weak. The size entry is marked missing in some rows and otherwise reads once, few, many or a size class.

>few|TRBJ2-1|TRBD1|TRBV19
TGTGCCAGTAGTCTACAGGGGGCGGAAATCAATGAGCAGTTCTTC
CASSLQGAEINEQFF
>-|TRBJ1-1|-|TRBV19
TGTGCCAGTAGGGGACCTGAAGCTTTCTTT
CASRGPEAFF
>-|TRBJ2-1|-|TRBV5-1
TGCGCCAGCAGCTTGTTGGTAGCTGGTGATGAGCAGTTCTTC
CASSLLVAGDEQFF
>-|TRBJ2-1|-|TRBV5-6
TGTGCCAGCAGCTTTCTCGGGACACCTGACAATGAGCAGTTCTTC
CASSFLGTPDNEQFF
>-|TRBJ2-3|-|TRBV7-6
TGTGCCAGCAGCCCCCCCGGGGTTGGAACAGATACGCAGTATTTT
CASSPPGVGTDTQYF
>-|TRBJ2-3|TRBD2|TRBV5-4
TGTGCCAGCAGCGTCCCTAGCGGGGGCACAGATACGCAGTATTTT
CASSVPSGGTDTQYF
>few|TRBJ1-2|-|TRBV18
TGTGCCAGCTCACCATCGGCGGACATCAATGGCTACACCTTC
CASSPSADINGYTF
>few|TRBJ2-3|-|TRBV7-3
TGTGCCAGCAGCTTAACGGAGGGGGATACGCAGTATTTT
CASSLTEGDTQYF
>few|TRBJ2-1|-|TRBV7-6
TGTGCCAGCAGCTCTCTAGGGGGAAGGTCCTACAATGAGCAGTTCTTC
CASSSLGGRSYNEQFF
>-|TRBJ1-2|-|TRBV6-5
TGTGCCAGCAGTGACTCTAATTACGATGGCTACACCTTC
CASSDSNYDGYTF
>few|TRBJ2-7|-|TRBV4-3
TGCGCCAGCAGCCAAGAGCAGGGGCACGAGCAGTACTTC
CASSQEQGHEQYF
>-|TRBJ2-7|-|TRBV7-2
TGTGCCAGCACCTCCCCAGGGGATCACTCTTCCTACGAGCAGTACTTC
CASTSPGDHSSYEQYF
>-|TRBJ1-2|TRBD1|TRBV2
TGTGCCAGCGGGGGACAGGGGGCGGGCTATGGCTACACCTTC
CASGGQGAGYGYTF
>many|TRBJ1-1|-|TRBV7-2
TGTGCCAGCAGCTTACTGGCAGGGATGAACACTGAAGCTTTCTTT
CASSLLAGMNTEAFF
>few|TRBJ1-2|-|TRBV6-2/TRBV6-3
TGTGCCAGCAGGGGAGCTAACTATGGCTACACCTTC
CASRGANYGYTF
>many|TRBJ2-7|TRBD2|TRBV7-3
TGTGCCAGCAGCTTGCAAGCGGGGGGTATCGAGACCTACGAGCAGTACTTC
CASSLQAGGIETYEQYF
>-|TRBJ2-2|TRBD2|TRBV2
TGTGCCAGCAGAGGGACTAGTCGCACCGGGGAGCTGTTTTTT
CASRGTSRTGELFF
>few|TRBJ2-7|TRBD1|TRBV7-8
TGTGCCAGCAGTTTACGCCGGGACAGGAACGAGCAGTACTTC
CASSLRRDRNEQYF
>-|TRBJ2-2|TRBD1|TRBV6-6
TGTAAACAGGGACAGCCGAACACCGGGGAGCTGTTTTTT
CKQGQPNTGELFF
>few|TRBJ1-6|TRBD1|TRBV20-1
TGCAGTGCCACTACAGGGGATTCCTATAATTCACCCCTCCACTTT
CSATTGDSYNSPLHF
>-|TRBJ1-1|TRBD1|TRBV5-1
TGCGCCAGCAGCGTACAGGGGGCGAACACTGAAGCTTTCTTT
CASSVQGANTEAFF
>-|TRBJ2-7|-|TRBV19
TGTGCCAGTAGTCCCGGGACGGACGACATCTACGAGCAGTACTTC
CASSPGTDDIYEQYF
>-|TRBJ1-1|-|TRBV6-2/TRBV6-3
TGTGCCAGCAGTTACGGCAGGGGAAGGACTGAAGCTTTCTTT
CASSYGRGRTEAFF
>few|TRBJ1-2|-|TRBV10-3
TGTGCCATCAGTGAGTCTGACCAGCGAGGCTATGGCTACACCTTC
CAISESDQRGYGYTF
>-|TRBJ1-2|-|TRBV12-3/TRBV12-4
TGTGCCAGCAGTTATCAGGGAGCCTATGGCTACACCTTC
CASSYQGAYGYTF
>many|TRBJ1-1|-|TRBV7-2
TGTGCCAGCAGCTTATCACGGAACACTGAAGCTTTCTTT
CASSLSRNTEAFF
>-|TRBJ1-1|TRBD1|TRBV2
TGTGCCAGCAGTCCCGACGGGCAGGGGGCGCTTACTGAAGCTTTCTTT
CASSPDGQGALTEAFF
>-|TRBJ1-1|TRBD1|TRBV5-6
TGTGCCAGCAGCTTACCAGGACAGGGTAACACTGAAGCTTTCTTT
CASSLPGQGNTEAFF
>-|TRBJ1-1|-|TRBV4-2
TGTGCCAGCAGCCTCTACGGGGGGGGAAACACTGAAGCTTTCTTT
CASSLYGGGNTEAFF
>many|TRBJ1-5|-|TRBV2
TGTGCCAGCAGTAAGGACCTTGGGGGACAGCCCCAGCATTTT
CASSKDLGGQPQHF
>-|TRBJ2-2|TRBD1|TRBV29-1
TGCAGCGCTCCAGGGACAGGGCTTTACACCGGGGAGCTGTTTTTT
CSAPGTGLYTGELFF
>-|TRBJ2-2|-|TRBV20-1
TGCAGTGCTAGCGACAGGCGAACAGGGGAGCTGTTTTTT
CSASDRRTGELFF
>many|TRBJ1-1|-|TRBV7-8
TGTGCCAGCAGTTCACCCCCCCCTTCTATGAACACTGAAGCTTTCTTT
CASSSPPPSMNTEAFF
>few|TRBJ2-2|TRBD2|TRBV25-1
TGTGCCAGCAGCGCGGGGGGTGTCACCGGGGAGCTGTTTTTT
CASSAGGVTGELFF
>-|TRBJ1-2|-|TRBV12-3/TRBV12-4
TGTGCCAGCACCCCCACGCCGGGGGCGCCTTATGGCTACACCTTC
CASTPTPGAPYGYTF
>-|TRBJ1-3|-|TRBV7-2
TGTGCCAGCAGCCCTGGAGTTGACCTCTCTGGAAACACCATATATTTT
CASSPGVDLSGNTIYF
>many|TRBJ2-6|-|TRBV7-2
TGTGCCAGCAGCTCCCAAGCCCCACCGTCTGGGGCCAACGTCCTGACTTTC
CASSSQAPPSGANVLTF
>-|TRBJ2-2|TRBD2|TRBV2
TGTGCCAGCACCGAGAGGACTAGCGGCGGGGAGCTGTTTTTT
CASTERTSGGELFF
>-|TRBJ1-4|-|TRBV6-5
TGTGCCAGCAGTTACCGCGGGGGCAGCGCTAATGAAAAACTGTTTTTT
CASSYRGGSANEKLFF
>few|TRBJ1-5|TRBD1|TRBV28
TGTGCCAGCAACCTCGGGGACAGGGAACTTCAGCCCCAGCATTTT
CASNLGDRELQPQHF
>few|TRBJ1-1|-|TRBV20-1
TGCAGTGCTAGTCGCCAGAACACTGAAGCTTTCTTT
CSASRQNTEAFF
>-|TRBJ2-1|TRBD2|TRBV19
TGTGCCAGTACCCTAACGGGACTAGCGGGGAGTGAGCAGTTCTTC
CASTLTGLAGSEQFF
>-|TRBJ1-2|-|TRBV5-4
TGTGCCAGCAGTCAAGGGACGTTCCGTGGCTACACCTTC
CASSQGTFRGYTF
>many|TRBJ1-2|-|TRBV7-2
TGTGCCAGCAGCTTAGACAACTCAGCTAACTATGGCTACACCTTC
CASSLDNSANYGYTF
>few|TRBJ1-2|-|TRBV10-3
TGTGCCATCAGTGAGTCGGCGCGGTTGACGGACTATGGCTACACCTTC
CAISESARLTDYGYTF
>-|TRBJ1-1|-|TRBV7-6
TGTGCCAGCAGCTTACAAGGAGGACTGAACACTGAAGCTTTCTTT
CASSLQGGLNTEAFF
>-|TRBJ2-1|TRBD1|TRBV10-3
TGTGCCATCCGTCCGGGCAGGGGGCACAATGAGCAGTTCTTC
CAIRPGRGHNEQFF
>many|TRBJ2-1|TRBD2|TRBV7-2
TGTGCCAGCAGCCGGACTAGCGGGGGGGTCTACAATGAGCAGTTCTTC
CASSRTSGGVYNEQFF
>-|TRBJ1-1|-|TRBV28
TGTGCCAGCAGTTTTGCACGGGGTTTGAACACTGAAGCTTTCTTT
CASSFARGLNTEAFF
>-|TRBJ2-5|-|TRBV20-1
TGCAGTGCTAGAGACCCGCCAGGGGCCCAAGAGACCCAGTACTTC
CSARDPPGAQETQYF
>-|TRBJ2-7|-|TRBV4-3
TGCGCCAGCAGCCAAGATGCGGCTTCCTACGAGCAGTACTTC
CASSQDAASYEQYF
>few|TRBJ1-5|-|TRBV6-2/TRBV6-3
TGTGCCAGCAGTTACTCGCGGGGAACTCAGCCCCAGCATTTT
CASSYSRGTQPQHF